This TCR beta chain was profiled in a study of response to subunit inactivated influenza vaccine. This clonotype was counted at least ten times. No antigen is known for it. MiXCR, run by TCRdb on the RT-PCR reads, gives a single entry per CDR3 protein. The profile shows hundreds of thousands of distinct CDR3 sequences, 10% to 15% of them singletons. Findings and limits, study-wide: T cells newly recruited by each seasonal influenza vaccination are few, the authors suggested.

The TCR was taken from a man in his forties or fifties who received an inactivated influenza vaccine. The sequences come from PBMCs from blood, collected roughly 48 days after vaccination.

CDR3 nucleotides: TGCAGTGCTGGGGGCCAATCCAATGAGCAGTTCTTC. As protein: CSAGGQSNEQFF. V is TRBV20-1 and J is TRBJ2-1; D might be TRBD1 (6 bases). The V gene's germline CDR1 is DFQATT and CDR2 SNEGSKA (reference sequence). CDR3 size: 12 residues. The V end lost 5 bases, the J end lost 6 bases, and 11 bases lay between the germline ends.